The entry below describes one TCR beta chain. The antigen this receptor binds is unknown. It has no much larger one-base neighbor in the sample; base qualities were not kept. The donors were healthy, HIV-negative adults with no recently reported acute infections or vaccinations. Every donor was a Caucasian adult living in Nashville, Tennessee, USA. CD4+ T cells were enriched through magnetic negative selection, after which naive cells were positively selected on CD45RA and the remaining negative fraction served as the memory subset. Blood was obtained by leukapheresis, after which PBMCs were separated by Ficoll-Histopaque density gradient centrifugation and cryopreserved in liquid nitrogen vapor phase. Analytical flow cytometry was used to check the purity and quantity of every magnetically sorted T cell population. Genomic DNA was isolated from every sorted fraction and measured by UV absorbance on a Nanodrop 2000c.

This sample stems from a study of shared clonotypes between healthy human individuals (dated by TCRdb to 2020 to 2022). As for the study more broadly: A couple of women and a few men aged 18 to 49 years were included in the cohort. The study deeply sequenced blood TCR repertoires of five healthy adults to estimate repertoire size and the extent of clonotype sharing between individuals. Leukapheresis yielded between about 0.85 and 9.5 billion PBMCs per donor. To increase sequencing depth and limit assay-specific biases, different laboratories used diverse techniques to prepare libraries and sequence TCR repertoires. For each donor, CD4 naive and CD4 memory were each given three plates, CD8 naive was given two plates, and CD8 memory was given one plate.

The germline V gene gives CDR1 as ENHRY and CDR2 as SYGVKD. The junction carries 11 bases between V and J, which are trimmed by 11 bases and 4 bases respectively. Its CDR3 holds 11 amino acids, cysteine through phenylalanine. Only CDR3 DNA is held: 33 bases, read in frame from base 1. General conclusions and limits of the study: Naive subsets generally had larger estimated clonotype richness than memory subsets did. Compared with non-shared clonotypes, clonotypes shared by all four sorted-subset donors had higher generation probabilities. Based on pairwise subsampling, the degree of clonotype sharing among donors was expected to be affected by sequencing depth. Incomplete sequencing was indicated by rarefaction of sorted-subset datasets, despite the large sequencing depth. Because the study included only a small number of donors, the genetic and exposure-history diversity represented was limited. Sampling was limited to blood, and TCR repertoires in tissue likely differ from TCR repertoires in blood. When a handful of donors were compared, the shared fraction of clonotypes was about 5% for naive CD4, 3.5% to 4% for naive CD8, 2% to 2.5% for memory CD4, and 0.4% for memory CD8.

Using the deep immunoSEQ assay, TCR CDR3 regions were amplified from genomic DNA by multiplex PCR. Extracted genomic DNA from each cell subset was spread evenly across all wells of several immunoSEQ 96-well plates, with each plate serving as a replicate. For sorted subsets, about 200 ng genomic DNA, equal to 30,000 to 35,000 T cell genomes, was loaded into each replicate PCR. The purified libraries were quantified using a Qubit 3.0 fluorometer, sized with a Bioanalyzer 2100, and then quantified again using the KAPA Library Quantification kit. Each immunoSEQ 96-well plate was sequenced on its own single-read 150-cycle Illumina NextSeq 550 flow cell. Processing in the source paper ran as follows. Because the immunoSEQ output held only junctional sequences and lacked quality scores, the filtering could not match the filtering applied to full-length reads. Sequences were annotated with PyIR, a Python wrapper for IgBLAST v1.9, and V/J genes and CDR3 were assigned using IMGT germline references. Reads were removed for weak V/J assignments (E-value above 1e-6), missing CDR3, stop codons, out-of-frame junctions, or ambiguous translated residues. V3J clonotypes were defined by identical inferred V gene, J gene, and CDR3 amino acid sequence. To compute the percentage overlap between repertoires, the number of shared unique clonotypes was divided by the size of the smaller repertoire. Repertoire richness was assessed with RTK rarefaction, the Chao1 estimator, and Recon v2.1 estimates of unobserved clonotypes. Generation probabilities for all TCRbeta clonotypes obtained by the gDNA method from four donors were computed using OLGA. TCRdb limited this immuneACCESS table to in-frame rearrangements with V and J called. A share of clones is missing; checked studies link under half to unresolved V genes, and the rest is unexplained. That table gives V, J and clone size, and the DNA gave D and trimming. Recorded for this sample are 550,000 to 850,000 clones; approximately 79% of them occurred a single time. The ten largest account for 1.7% of the sample.

The chain was built from TRBV10-3 and TRBJ2-5; a confident D gene designation cannot be given. This TCR was sampled from a woman between 25 and 40 years old in good health. Sequencing used memory CD4+ T cells sorted from blood. The sample's cell subset or site label, decoded: CD45RA-negative fraction. At the DNA level, the sequence is TGTGCCGCATCGAGAGGAGAGACCCAGTACTTC. It codes for CAASRGETQYF.